This T cell receptor beta chain stems from a study of blood T cell repertoires in COVID-19. Turning to the study itself: The United States, Italy and Spain provided the acute and convalescent COVID-19 samples. PBMCs, B-cell-depleted T cells, or T cells were the source of the cDNA or gDNA that made up the material.

This CDR3 is 11 amino acids long. V lost 5 bases, J lost 2 bases, and 3 bases lay in between. Using immunoSEQ multiplex PCR, the repertoire was profiled, and TCRdb retains in-frame clones only, with some absent. Here the sample spans 130,000 to 150,000 clones, about 91% being singletons. Only a few counts were recorded for this clone. The sequencing input was peripheral blood. The V and J genes are TRBV12-3 or TRBV12-4 and TRBJ1-2, with unresolved D. This receptor was obtained from a woman in her forties or fifties with acute or convalescent COVID-19. CDR3 nucleotide sequence: TGTGCCAGCAGTCCGAACTATGGCTACACCTTC. Translating gives CASSPNYGYTF.